This TCR beta chain appears in the sequencing data of a study of T cell repertoires in cytomegalovirus infection. Study overall: Well-studied HLA-B-restricted CMV epitopes were used in the study alongside recently identified HLA-C-restricted ones. Indications of both CMV infection and matching HLA type were provided by public TCR beta signatures.

This CDR3 has 16 residues. V was clipped by 4 bases and J by 6 bases; unmatched bases: 6. Germline V gene lookup returns CDR1 SGHVS and CDR2 FQNEAQ. This clonotype was detected many times. The antigen is not known. TCRdb recomputed calls from the reads with MiXCR, one row per CDR3 protein. Of about 570,000 distinct CDR3 sequences listed, over 35% are singletons. This specimen was cultured PBMCs, taken from culture after CMV antigen stimulation. The chain combines TRBV7-8 with TRBJ2-3; 14 bases are a match to TRBD2. This clonotype was sampled from a human donor in good health (CMV status not recorded). Some clones in this sample may be carry-over from other donors' samples. For the CDR3, the DNA is TGTGCCAGCAGCTATCGACTAGCGGGAGGGCCGGATACGCAGTATTTT. Translation gives CASSYRLAGGPDTQYF.